This T cell receptor beta chain stems from a study of T cell changes during pregnancy in multiple sclerosis. Clones were read by immunoSEQ multiplex PCR, and TCRdb kept only the in-frame ones, dropping some. The sample lists tens of thousands of clones, around 93% occurring once. The CDR3 is 15 residues long. Germline CDR1 reads MNHEY; CDR2 reads SMNVEV (reference sequence). With V trimmed by 7 bases and J by 5 bases, 12 bases remained unmatched. Sequencing was performed on peripheral blood, taken in the third trimester of pregnancy. The receptor was isolated from a female donor with multiple sclerosis, enrolled in a pregnancy study. J is TRBJ1-1 and V is TRBV27, with 8 bases fitting TRBD1. In DNA form, the CDR3 reads TGTGCCAGCATCGGACAGGGCGATAAGCTTACTGAAGCTTTCTTT. As protein: CASIGQGDKLTEAFF.